Below are 12 T cell receptor beta chains sequenced from a single sample in a study of T cells in Graves' hyperthyroidism and ophthalmopathy. Researchers took RNA transcripts and amplified the TCR beta CDR3 regions from them. RT-PCR in the first round (using the HTBI primer set) targeted the TCR CDR3. TCRdb reprocessed the multiplex PCR reads with MiXCR, giving one entry per CDR3 protein. This table has roughly 710,000 distinct CDR3 sequences, roughly a third appearing once. The material sequenced was blood. The receptors here all came from a woman aged 40 to 50 with Graves' hyperthyroidism.

V usage is TRBV19 and J usage is TRBJ1-5, with 7 bases aligning to TRBD1. The CDR3 is 14 residues long. CDR1 is LNHDA, CDR2 SQIVND, per germline (reference sequence). Losses at the gene ends were 4 bases for V and 5 bases for J; bases not matched to a gene: 5. This CDR3 reads CASSNWTGDQPQHF. The CDR3 coding sequence is TGTGCCAGTAGTAACTGGACAGGCGATCAGCCCCAGCATTTT.

The chain combines TRBV3-1 with TRBJ2-5; 8 nucleotides match TRBD2. The CDR3 consists of 15 residues. J gave up 8 bases and V 2 bases, and 10 bases lay outside the gene matches. The germline gives CDR1 LGHDT, CDR2 YNNKEL (reference sequence). The CDR3 spells CASSQQTGLVGTQYF. CDR3 nucleotide sequence: TGTGCCAGCAGCCAACAGACGGGACTAGTAGGAACCCAGTACTTC.

The rearrangement uses TRBV6-1 and TRBJ2-6, with 9 bases that match TRBD1. The CDR3 totals 14 residues. V lost 5 bases to trimming and J lost 12 bases; unmatched junction nucleotides: 8. Germline CDR1 and CDR2: MNHNS and SASEGT. CDR3 sequence: CASSTEQGAGVLTF. For the CDR3, the DNA is TGTGCCAGCAGTACGGAACAGGGGGCCGGCGTCCTGACTTTC.

This chain joins TRBV10-3 and TRBJ2-5, with 12 bases aligning to TRBD2. CDR1 and CDR2 (germline): ENHRY, SYGVKD. J gave up 4 bases and V 4 bases, and 1 base lay outside the gene matches. The CDR3 totals 14 residues. This CDR3 is CAISVTSGGETQYF. The CDR3 nucleotides read TGTGCCATCAGTGTGACTAGCGGGGGAGAGACCCAGTACTTC.

This clonotype was seen just once. The chain links TRBV7-3 to TRBJ1-1; 10 nucleotides line up with TRBD1. Germline values: CDR1 SGHTA, CDR2 FQGTGA. Unmatched junction bases numbered 11, after V lost 5 bases and J lost 11 bases. The length of the CDR3 is 14 residues. This CDR3 is CASSHGQGGKGAFF. Here the CDR3 DNA reads TGTGCCAGCAGCCATGGACAGGGGGGTAAGGGGGCTTTCTTT.

This clonotype was recorded a few times. The chain is built from TRBV12-3 or TRBV12-4 and TRBJ1-2, with a tentative D call TRBD1 (6 bases). Deletions cut 6 bases from V and 6 bases from J, with 20 bases between. CDR3 length: 15 amino acids. The CDR3 bases are TGTGCCAGCAGCCAGGGGACAAACGAATGGCATGGCTACACCTTC. Its translation is CASSQGTNEWHGYTF.

Points on this clonotype: A single base separates this from a much larger clone, so it may be a read error. The chain joins TRBV6-6 to TRBJ1-6; a possible D gene is TRBD1 (6 bases). V was shortened by 5 bases and J by 9 bases, with 17 bases between the two germline ends. The CDR3 contains 15 residues. The germline gives CDR1 MNHNY, CDR2 SVGAGI (reference sequence). The CDR3 sequence is CASSEVVGHSSPLHF. The CDR3 DNA follows: TGTGCCAGCAGTGAAGTCGTGGGACACAGTTCACCCCTCCACTTT.

This CDR3 reads CASSSLALAGADTQYF. The CDR3 coding sequence is TGTGCCAGCAGCTCCCTGGCGCTGGCGGGGGCAGATACGCAGTATTTT. The chain couples TRBV7-2 to TRBJ2-3; 7 bases match TRBD2. From germline, CDR1 is SGHTA and CDR2 FQGNSA. V trimming: 4 bases; J trimming: 4 bases; junction bases outside the gene matches: 11. The CDR3 spans 16 residues. Looking up the rest from reference TRBV7-2 and TRBJ2-3 gives the full variable domain: GAGVSQSPSNKVTEKGKDVELRCDPISGHTALYWYRQSLGQGLEFLIYFQGNSAPDKSGLPSDRFSAERTGGSVSTLTIQRTQQEDSAVYLCASSSLALAGADTQYFGPGTRLTVL.

V and J are TRBV28 and TRBJ2-2; a weak D match, TRBD1 (6 bases). V lost 8 bases, J lost 0 bases, and 7 bases lay in between. Looked up from germline, CDR1 is MDHEN and CDR2 is SYDVKM. The CDR3 has 13 amino acids. The CDR3 region is CASGQTNTGELFF. The CDR3 DNA sequence: TGTGCCAGCGGACAGACGAACACCGGGGAGCTGTTTTTT.

The table lists this clonotype with many counts. The chain carries TRBV5-6 and TRBJ1-2; 7 nucleotides match TRBD1. Germline loops: CDR1 SGHDT, CDR2 YYEEEE. V was pared by 3 bases and J by 4 bases, with 9 bases of the junction left unmatched. The CDR3 has 15 residues. CDR3 in DNA: TGTGCCAGCAGCTACCGAACCAGGGGGGGCTATGGCTACACCTTC. This translates into CASSYRTRGGYGYTF. Looking up the rest from reference TRBV5-6 and TRBJ1-2 gives the full variable domain: DAGVTQSPTHLIKTRGQQVTLRCSPKSGHDTVSWYQQALGQGPQFIFQYYEEEERQRGNFPDRFSGHQFPNYSSELNVNALLLGDSALYLCASSYRTRGGYGYTFGSGTRLTVV.

This clonotype was seen more than once but under ten times. The CDR3 protein is CASNWADTEAFF. As DNA, the CDR3 is TGTGCCTCAAACTGGGCGGACACTGAAGCTTTCTTT. The gene calls are TRBV25-1 and TRBJ1-1; D is undetermined. V dropped 11 bases and J dropped 3 bases, with 13 bases sitting between them. CDR1 MGHDK and CDR2 SYGVNS come from the germline V gene. CDR3 size: 12 residues.

This clonotype has at least ten counts. The rearrangement joins TRBV7-9 to TRBJ2-5; TRBD1 matches 7 bases. Germline loops: CDR1 SEHNR, CDR2 FQNEAQ (reference sequence). The V gene end was trimmed by 5 bases and the J gene end by 2 bases; junction bases not matched to a gene: 5. The CDR3 runs to 14 residues. The CDR3 spells CASSQSTGQETQYF. CDR3 coding DNA: TGTGCCAGCAGCCAATCGACAGGGCAAGAGACCCAGTACTTC.